These 8 T cell receptor beta chains were all obtained from the same sample, sequenced in a study of blood T cell repertoires in COVID-19. Libraries were prepared by immunoSEQ multiplex PCR; TCRdb keeps only in-frame clonotypes and omits some of them. The sample contains under 200,000 clones, 70% to 90% of which appear only once. The sample taken for sequencing was peripheral blood. These receptors originate from a man aged 60-69 years with active or convalescent COVID-19.

The V call is TRBV2, the J call TRBJ1-1, with D hard to call. CDR3 length: 13 residues. Germline V gives CDR1 SNHLY, CDR2 FYNNEI. V dropped 7 bases and J dropped 1 base, with 10 bases sitting between them. This CDR3 reads CASMIDWNTEAFF. CDR3 nucleotide sequence: TGTGCCAGCATGATAGACTGGAACACTGAAGCTTTCTTT.

Of note for this clone: Other DNA sequences in this specimen translate into the identical CDR3. The V and J genes are TRBV9 and TRBJ2-7; possible D gene TRBD1, 5 bases. Trimming took 0 bases from V and 4 from J, leaving 11 bases between them. The CDR3 runs 14 residues. In germline, CDR1 is SGDLS, CDR2 YYNGEE. CDR3 in amino acids: CASSVGQGGYEQYF. Written as DNA, the CDR3 is TGTGCCAGCAGCGTAGGGCAGGGTGGTTACGAGCAGTACTTC.

V gene TRBV19 combines with J gene TRBJ2-1, with D possibly TRBD2 on 6 matching bases. Trimming took 3 bases from V and 0 from J, leaving 9 bases between them. The CDR3 is 15 amino acids. Germline loops: CDR1 LNHDA, CDR2 SQIVND (reference sequence). CDR3 region: CASSIRESSYNEQFF. The CDR3 nucleotides read TGTGCCAGTAGTATCCGGGAGAGCTCCTACAATGAGCAGTTCTTC.

V usage is TRBV6-5 and J usage is TRBJ2-1; TRBD2 aligns across 11 bases. The CDR3 length is 15 residues. CDR1 and CDR2 from the germline V gene are MNHEY and SVGAGI. Losses at the gene ends were 6 bases for V and 2 bases for J; bases not matched to a gene: 3. The CDR3 loop is CASRIAGGPYNEQFF. The DNA of the CDR3 is TGTGCCAGCAGGATAGCGGGGGGGCCCTACAATGAGCAGTTCTTC.

The chain is built from TRBV27 and TRBJ2-7; D might be TRBD2 (6 bases). CDR1 and CDR2 from the germline V gene are MNHEY and SMNVEV (reference sequence). V lost 8 bases and J 7 bases, leaving 18 bases between the germline ends. The CDR3 extends over 13 amino acids. The chain's CDR3 is CASRLGGLGEQYF. The DNA for the CDR3 is TGTGCCAGCCGATTAGGAGGGCTGGGTGAGCAGTACTTC.

This clone was counted between two and nine times. The chain couples TRBV30 to TRBJ1-5; D gene uncertain. The germline CDR1 and CDR2 sequences are GTSNPN and SVGIG (reference sequence). The CDR3 has 14 residues. With 0 bases removed from V and 2 bases from J, the gap between germline ends came to 8 bases. CDR3 coding DNA: TGTGCCTGGAGTGTGGGAGGAGGCAATCAGCCCCAGCATTTT. Translating gives CAWSVGGGNQPQHF.

This rearrangement joins TRBV7-9 to TRBJ1-2, with 7 bases aligning to TRBD1. The CDR3 has 12 amino acids. The trim removed 5 bases at V and 6 bases at J, leaving 3 bases unmatched. Looked up from germline, CDR1 is SEHNR and CDR2 is FQNEAQ (reference sequence). The CDR3 nucleotides are TGTGCCAGCAGCCCTACAGGGGATGGCTACACCTTC. Translated, it gives CASSPTGDGYTF.

This clone has more than one count but fewer than ten. V gene TRBV10-3 combines with J gene TRBJ1-4; D perhaps matches TRBD1 (5 bases). Trimming shortened V by 4 bases and J by 5 bases, and 8 bases separated the two germline ends. The CDR3 extends over 13 amino acids. Germline CDR1 ENHRY, CDR2 SYGVKD. The CDR3 sequence: CAISAQENEKLFF. Here the CDR3 DNA reads TGTGCCATCAGTGCACAGGAGAATGAAAAACTGTTTTTT.